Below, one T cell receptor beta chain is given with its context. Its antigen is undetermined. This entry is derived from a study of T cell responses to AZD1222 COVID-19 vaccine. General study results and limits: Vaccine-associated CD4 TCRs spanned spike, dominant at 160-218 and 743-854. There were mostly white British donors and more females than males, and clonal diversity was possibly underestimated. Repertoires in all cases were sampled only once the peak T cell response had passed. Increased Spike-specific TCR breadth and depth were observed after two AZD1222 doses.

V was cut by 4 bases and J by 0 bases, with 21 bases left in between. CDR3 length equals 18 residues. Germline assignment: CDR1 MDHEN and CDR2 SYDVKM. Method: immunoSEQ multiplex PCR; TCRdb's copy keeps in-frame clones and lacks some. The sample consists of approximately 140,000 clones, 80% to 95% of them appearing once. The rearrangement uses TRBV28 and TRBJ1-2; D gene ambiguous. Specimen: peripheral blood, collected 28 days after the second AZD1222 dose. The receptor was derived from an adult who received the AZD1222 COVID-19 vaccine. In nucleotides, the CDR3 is TGTGCCAGCAGTTCCCTGACCGAAGACACCTCAGCTAACTATGGCTACACCTTC. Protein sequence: CASSSLTEDTSANYGYTF.